This entry concerns a single TCR beta chain. These data come from a study of blood T cell repertoires in COVID-19. Study context: Whether acute or convalescent, the COVID-19 samples came from the United States, Italy and Spain.

Per the original data handling: For nucleated cells, counts were estimated from reference gene primer amplification. Only in-frame clones appear in the TCRdb table, and some are missing; sequencing was by immunoSEQ multiplex PCR. V and J calls and clone size are copied from that table; D and trimming were computed from the DNA. The sample has almost 200,000 clones; 70% to 90% are singletons. CDR1 LGHDT and CDR2 YNNKEL come from the germline V gene (reference sequence). Deletions cut 0 bases from V and 6 bases from J, with 9 bases between. The CDR3 loop spans 14 amino acids. The sequence was obtained from a woman between 65 and 79 years old with acute or convalescent COVID-19. Sequenced material: peripheral blood. This chain uses TRBV3-1 (or the pseudogene TRBV3-2) with TRBJ2-1; D unclear. CDR3 nucleotide sequence: TGTGCCAGCAGCCAAGAGAGCCTCCTCAATGAGCAGTTCTTC. It codes for CASSQESLLNEQFF.